This TCR beta chain was captured by sequencing in a study of T cell repertoires in cytomegalovirus infection. Study-wide background: Indicated by public TCR beta signatures were CMV infection and matching HLA type.

This CDR3 is built from 16 residues. Germline V gene sequence: CDR1 SGHVS, CDR2 FNYEAQ. V was cut by 0 bases and J by 7 bases, with 13 bases left in between. This clonotype has just a few counts. Its antigen is as yet unknown. TCRdb ran MiXCR on the reads and lists one entry per CDR3 protein. The data show approximately 320,000 distinct CDR3 sequences, 9% to 9.5% seen once. General study points: Carriers of CMV plus the relevant HLA were identified by cumulative public TCR beta family frequency. It was HLA-C-restricted CMV-specific TCR beta clonotypes that dominated the response ex vivo.

The clonotype was recovered from a human donor in good health (CMV status not recorded). Some clones in this sample may be carry-over from other donors' samples. Sequenced input: PBMCs. The rearrangement uses TRBV7-6 and TRBJ1-6; D may be TRBD1 (5 bases). CDR3 coding DNA: TGTGCCAGCAGCTTAGCCGCGGGGGGAGACAATTCACCCCTCCACTTT. Its protein is CASSLAAGGDNSPLHF. The variable domain in full, with the rest retrieved from reference TRBV7-6 and TRBJ1-6, is GAGVSQSPRYKVTKRGQDVALRCDPISGHVSLYWYRQALGQGPEFLTYFNYEAQQDKSGLPNDRFSAERPEGSISTLTIQRTEQRDSAMYRCASSLAAGGDNSPLHFGNGTRLTVT.